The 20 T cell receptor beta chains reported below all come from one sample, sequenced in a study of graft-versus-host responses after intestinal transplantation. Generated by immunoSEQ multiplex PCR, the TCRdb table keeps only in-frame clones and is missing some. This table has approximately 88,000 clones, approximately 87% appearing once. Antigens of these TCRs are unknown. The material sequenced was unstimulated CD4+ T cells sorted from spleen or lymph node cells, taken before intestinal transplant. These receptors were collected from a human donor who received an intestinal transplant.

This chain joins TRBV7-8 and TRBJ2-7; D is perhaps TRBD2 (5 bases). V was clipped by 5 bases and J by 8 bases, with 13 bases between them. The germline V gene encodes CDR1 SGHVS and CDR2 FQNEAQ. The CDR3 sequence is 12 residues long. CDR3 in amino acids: CASSPGRDQQYF. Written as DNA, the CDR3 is TGTGCCAGCAGCCCGGGGAGAGATCAGCAGTACTTC.

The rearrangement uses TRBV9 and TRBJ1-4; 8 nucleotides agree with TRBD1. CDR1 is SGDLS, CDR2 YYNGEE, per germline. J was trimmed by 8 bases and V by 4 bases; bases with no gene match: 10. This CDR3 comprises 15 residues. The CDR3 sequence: CASSPRTGPLEKLFF. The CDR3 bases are TGTGCCAGCAGCCCTCGGACAGGGCCTTTAGAAAAACTGTTTTTT.

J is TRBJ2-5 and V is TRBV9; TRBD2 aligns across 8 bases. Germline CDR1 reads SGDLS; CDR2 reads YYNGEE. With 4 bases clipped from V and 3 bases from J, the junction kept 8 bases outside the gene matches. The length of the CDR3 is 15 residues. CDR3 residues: CASSWASGSKETQYF. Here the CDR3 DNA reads TGTGCCAGCAGCTGGGCTAGCGGGTCGAAAGAGACCCAGTACTTC. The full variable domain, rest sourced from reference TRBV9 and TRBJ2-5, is DSGVTQTPKHLITATGQRVTLRCSPRSGDLSVYWYQQSLDQGLQFLIQYYNGEERAKGNILERFSAQQFPDLHSELNLSSLELGDSALYFCASSWASGSKETQYFGPGTRLLVL.

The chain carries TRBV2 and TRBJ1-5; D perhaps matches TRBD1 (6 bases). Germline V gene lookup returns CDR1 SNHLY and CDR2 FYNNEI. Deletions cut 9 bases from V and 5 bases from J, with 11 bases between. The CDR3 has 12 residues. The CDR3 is CASRDTDQPQHF. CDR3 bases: TGTGCCAGTCGGGACACCGATCAGCCCCAGCATTTT.

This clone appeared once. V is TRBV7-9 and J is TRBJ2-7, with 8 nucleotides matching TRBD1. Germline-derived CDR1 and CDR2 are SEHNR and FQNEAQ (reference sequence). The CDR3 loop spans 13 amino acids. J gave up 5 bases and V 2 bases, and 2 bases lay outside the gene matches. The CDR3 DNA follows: TGTGCCAGCAGCTTAACAGGGGGAAACGAGCAGTACTTC. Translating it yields CASSLTGGNEQYF.

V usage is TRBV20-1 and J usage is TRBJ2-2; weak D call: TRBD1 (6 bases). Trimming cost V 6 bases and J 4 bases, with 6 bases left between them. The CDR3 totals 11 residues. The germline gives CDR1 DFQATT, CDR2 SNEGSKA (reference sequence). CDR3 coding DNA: TGCAGTGCCAGGGGCACCGGGGAGCTGTTTTTT. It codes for CSARGTGELFF.

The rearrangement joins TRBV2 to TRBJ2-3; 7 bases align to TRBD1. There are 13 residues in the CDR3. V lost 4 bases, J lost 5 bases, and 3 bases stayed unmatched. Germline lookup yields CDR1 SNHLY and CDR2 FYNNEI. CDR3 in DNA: TGTGCCAGCAGTGCCACAGGGGAAGATACGCAGTATTTT. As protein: CASSATGEDTQYF. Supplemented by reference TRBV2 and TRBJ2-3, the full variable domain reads EPEVTQTPSHQVTQMGQEVILRCVPISNHLYFYWYRQILGQKVEFLVSFYNNEISEKSEIFDDQFSVERPDGSNFTLKIRSTKLEDSAMYFCASSATGEDTQYFGPGTRLTVL.

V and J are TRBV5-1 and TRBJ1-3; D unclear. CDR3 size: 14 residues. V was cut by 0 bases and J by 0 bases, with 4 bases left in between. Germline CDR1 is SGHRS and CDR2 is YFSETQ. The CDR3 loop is CASSLADSGNTIYF. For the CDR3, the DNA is TGCGCCAGCAGCTTGGCAGACTCTGGAAACACCATATATTTT.

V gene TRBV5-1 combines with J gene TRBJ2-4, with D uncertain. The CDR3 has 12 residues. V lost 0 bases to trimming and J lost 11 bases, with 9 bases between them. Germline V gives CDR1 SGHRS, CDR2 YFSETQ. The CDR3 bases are TGCGCCAGCAGCTTGGATCGGCAGGTTCAGTACTTC. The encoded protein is CASSLDRQVQYF.

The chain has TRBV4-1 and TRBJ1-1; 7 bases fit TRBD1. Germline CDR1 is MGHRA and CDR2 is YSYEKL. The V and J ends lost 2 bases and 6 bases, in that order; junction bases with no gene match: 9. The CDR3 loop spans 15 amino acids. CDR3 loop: CASSQTPDRLAEAFF. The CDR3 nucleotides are TGCGCCAGCAGCCAAACCCCGGACAGGTTGGCTGAAGCTTTCTTT.

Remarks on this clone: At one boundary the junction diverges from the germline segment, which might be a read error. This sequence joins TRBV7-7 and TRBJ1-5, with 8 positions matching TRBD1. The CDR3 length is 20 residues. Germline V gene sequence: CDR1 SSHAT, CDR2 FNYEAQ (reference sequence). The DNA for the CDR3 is TGTGCTAGCAGCCCGTACCGACAGGGGTTCCCACTGTGTAGCAATCAGCCCCAGCATTTT. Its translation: CASSPYRQGFPLCSNQPQHF.

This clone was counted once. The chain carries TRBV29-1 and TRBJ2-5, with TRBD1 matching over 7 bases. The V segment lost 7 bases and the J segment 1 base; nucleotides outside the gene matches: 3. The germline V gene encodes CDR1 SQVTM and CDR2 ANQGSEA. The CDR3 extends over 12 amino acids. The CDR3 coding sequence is TGCAGCGCCCGGGACAGCCAAGAGACCCAGTACTTC. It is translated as CSARDSQETQYF.

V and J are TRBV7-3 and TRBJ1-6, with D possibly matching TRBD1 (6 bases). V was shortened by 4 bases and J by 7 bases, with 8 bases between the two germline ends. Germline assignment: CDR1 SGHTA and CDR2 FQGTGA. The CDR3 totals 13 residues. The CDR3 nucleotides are TGTGCCAGCAGCTCGGACAGAAATTCACCCCTCCACTTT. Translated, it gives CASSSDRNSPLHF.

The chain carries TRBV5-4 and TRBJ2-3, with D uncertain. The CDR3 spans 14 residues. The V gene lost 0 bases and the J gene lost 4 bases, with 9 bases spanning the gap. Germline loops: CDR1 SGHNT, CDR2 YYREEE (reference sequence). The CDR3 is CASSLAARADTQYF. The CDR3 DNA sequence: TGTGCCAGCAGCTTGGCAGCTCGGGCAGATACGCAGTATTTT.

As DNA, the CDR3 is TGTGCCAGTAGTCTCAGGGAGGGCAATCAGCCCCAGCATTTT. It translates to CASSLREGNQPQHF. The chain couples TRBV19 to TRBJ1-5; D perhaps matches TRBD1 (5 bases). V was trimmed by 5 bases and J by 2 bases, leaving 10 bases between them. CDR1 LNHDA and CDR2 SQIVND come from the germline V gene (reference sequence). The CDR3 consists of 14 residues.

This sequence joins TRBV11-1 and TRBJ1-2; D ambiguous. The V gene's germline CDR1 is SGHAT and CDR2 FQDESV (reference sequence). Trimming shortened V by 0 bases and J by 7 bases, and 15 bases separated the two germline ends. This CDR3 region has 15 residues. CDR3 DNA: TGTGCCAGCAGCTTAGCCGCAGAGGGATGGCGTGGCTACACCTTC. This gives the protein CASSLAAEGWRGYTF.

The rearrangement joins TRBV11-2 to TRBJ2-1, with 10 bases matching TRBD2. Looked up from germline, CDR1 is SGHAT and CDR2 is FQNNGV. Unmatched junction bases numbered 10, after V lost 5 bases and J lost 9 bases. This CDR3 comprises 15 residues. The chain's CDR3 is CASSAPSGGLGEQFF. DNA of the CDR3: TGTGCCAGCAGCGCCCCTAGCGGGGGTTTGGGTGAGCAGTTCTTC. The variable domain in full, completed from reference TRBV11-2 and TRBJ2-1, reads EAGVAQSPRYKIIEKRQSVAFWCNPISGHATLYWYQQILGQGPKLLIQFQNNGVVDDSQLPKDRFSAERLKGVDSTLKIQPAKLEDSAVYLCASSAPSGGLGEQFFGPGTRLTVL.

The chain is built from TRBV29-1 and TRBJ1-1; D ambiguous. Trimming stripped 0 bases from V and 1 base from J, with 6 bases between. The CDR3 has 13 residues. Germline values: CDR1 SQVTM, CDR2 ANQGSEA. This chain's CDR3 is CSVEEIGNTEAFF. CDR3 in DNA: TGCAGCGTTGAAGAGATCGGGAACACTGAAGCTTTCTTT.

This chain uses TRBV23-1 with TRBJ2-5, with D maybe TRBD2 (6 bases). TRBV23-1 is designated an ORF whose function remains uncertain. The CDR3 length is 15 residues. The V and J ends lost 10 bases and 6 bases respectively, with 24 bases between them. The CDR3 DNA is TGCGCCACCCCTAGGACGGGGGAAACCAAGAAGACCCAGTACTTC. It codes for CATPRTGETKKTQYF.

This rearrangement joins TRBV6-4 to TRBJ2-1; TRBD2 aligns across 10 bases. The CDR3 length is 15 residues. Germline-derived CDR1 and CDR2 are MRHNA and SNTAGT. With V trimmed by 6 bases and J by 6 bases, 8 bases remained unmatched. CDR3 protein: CASSLSGGAANEQFF. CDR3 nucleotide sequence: TGTGCCAGCAGCCTCAGCGGGGGGGCCGCCAATGAGCAGTTCTTC.